This TCR beta chain was recorded in a study of blood T cells in healthy people across ages. Comments on this clonotype: The junction and the germline gene differ at one end; a read error may be behind it.

Then a second PCR, running roughly 7 to 11 cycles, was carried out with a sample-barcoded 5' primer and a J-beta primer mix. At least 3 million CDR3-containing paired-end reads were obtained per sample. TCRdb re-derived calls from the 5' RACE reads in MiXCR, one entry per CDR3 protein. The profile shows 1.4 million or so distinct CDR3 sequences, approximately 39% of them singletons. Germline V gene data show CDR1 as SEHNR and CDR2 as FQNEAQ (reference sequence). The length of the CDR3 is 13 residues. Sequenced input: blood. The receptor was derived from a woman younger than 30 in good health. This chain links TRBV7-9 with TRBJ2-7, with a weak D call TRBD2 (5 bases). The CDR3 reads CASSVALRSEQYF. CDR3 DNA: TGTGCCAGCAGCGTAGCGCTCAGGTCCGAGCAGTACTTC.